This T cell receptor beta chain was found in a study of T cells in Graves' hyperthyroidism and ophthalmopathy (dated by TCRdb to the late 2010s). Regarding the research as a whole: Peripheral blood samples were taken at initial diagnosis, before any treatment was given. To identify distinguishing TCR V-J signatures, a discovery cohort of about 100 patients was used, comprising 40 to 45 with Graves' ophthalmopathy and around 57 with stable Graves' hyperthyroidism. Whether ophthalmopathy could be predicted prospectively was tested in an independent validation cohort made up of 18 to 20 hyperthyroidism patients plus 17 patients who later progressed to ophthalmopathy. The roughly 100 discovery patients were randomly divided into training and test sets at a 7:3 ratio. In more than five Graves' hyperthyroidism patients, the study also compared T-cell repertoires from thyroid tissue with T-cell repertoires from blood. Following sampling, methimazole starting at 30 mg daily was given to hyperthyroidism patients, and high-dose intravenous methylprednisolone was given to ophthalmopathy patients. According to the paper, TCR Vbeta CDR3 sequencing was carried out on over 130 peripheral blood samples, which came from 40 to 45 ophthalmopathy, about 75 hyperthyroidism and around 17 progressor patients. Study-wide findings and limitations: In cross-validation, a model built on a 13 V-J signature told ophthalmopathy apart from stable hyperthyroidism with less than 90% sensitivity and around 81% specificity, and in testing the same model reached 80%/75%. Most expanded thyroid clonotypes (frequency above 0.001) were also detected in blood, suggesting blood repertoires may reflect thyroid immune responses. In validation, progression to ophthalmopathy was predicted by the model with nearly 71% sensitivity and around 76% specificity, a median of roughly 6 months before onset. Sample size was not statistically predetermined, and blinding of investigators to group allocation was not performed.

V loses 6 bases, J loses 5 bases, and the germline ends lie 16 bases apart. Spanning cysteine to phenylalanine, the CDR3 consists of 14 amino acids. Only the CDR3 DNA is retained, 42 bases long and in frame from the first base. Taken from the germline V gene, the CDR1 and CDR2 loops are MNHNS and SASEGT. Regarding this clonotype: Its antigen is not yet known. Per-base quality was not reported, and no clone a single base away is much larger than it.

Stable Graves' hyperthyroidism was defined as the absence of progression to ophthalmopathy over 18 months of follow-up. The hyperthyroidism patients were between 18 and 65 years old and newly diagnosed, with a disease duration of less than 2 months. Patients with uncontrolled infections, other autoimmune diseases, pregnancy or lactation were excluded. Diagnoses were established on the basis of clinical symptoms, serum thyroxine and TRAb, thyroid ultrasound, and orbital computed tomography. PBMCs were isolated from more than 8 ml of fresh peripheral blood by Ficoll-Paque density gradient centrifugation. Total RNA was extracted using Trizol reagent, and RNA quality was assessed on an Agilent 2100 Bioanalyzer. TCR beta CDR3 regions were amplified from RNA transcripts. The TCR CDR3 was subjected to a first round of RT-PCR using the HTBI primer set and the Qiagen OneStep RT-PCR kit. Libraries were constructed in a second round of multiplex PCR, after which size selection and purification were carried out. Sequencing of the libraries was done on an Illumina HiSeq2000 using paired-end 100 bp reads. The authors' pipeline ran thus. Raw data were processed with SOAPnuke, discarding reads with adapters, uncalled bases, mean Phred below 15, or no exact constant-primer or identifier match. COPE v1.2.5 was used to merge high-quality paired reads, and clonotypes were defined as unique nucleotide sequences. Clonotypes were aligned to IMGT TRBV, TRBD and TRBJ reference segments using MiTCR v1.1. The analysis was restricted to V-J combinations with a frequency above 0.0001, which together covered approximately 99% of the repertoires. The TCS score was defined as F50 (clonal expansion) divided by E x V (chaos), with BLOSUM62-based TCRdist calculated between CDR3 peptides within each V-J. Welch's t-statistics and random forest reduced fewer than 550 V-J features to some 14, which were used in a naive Bayes classifier (R e1071). The public reads were reanalyzed by TCRdb: fastp trimming at Q25, MiXCR alignment, in-frame beta chains only. One record per CDR3 amino acid sequence lists the most common genes and DNA. Clone size and V and J calls follow TCRdb, not the original study. Present in this sample are hundreds of thousands of distinct CDR3 sequences, about 15% of which were seen just once. Clones ranked in the top ten supply roughly 15% of the sample.

The clonotype comes from a woman aged 18-35 years with Graves' hyperthyroidism. The sequenced sample was blood. Recombination joined TRBV6-1 with TRBJ1-2; no confident D gene assignment can be made. Here is the DNA: TGTGCCAGCAGCAACCGACACCGGAATTATGGCTACACCTTC. Translated, this is CASSNRHRNYGYTF.